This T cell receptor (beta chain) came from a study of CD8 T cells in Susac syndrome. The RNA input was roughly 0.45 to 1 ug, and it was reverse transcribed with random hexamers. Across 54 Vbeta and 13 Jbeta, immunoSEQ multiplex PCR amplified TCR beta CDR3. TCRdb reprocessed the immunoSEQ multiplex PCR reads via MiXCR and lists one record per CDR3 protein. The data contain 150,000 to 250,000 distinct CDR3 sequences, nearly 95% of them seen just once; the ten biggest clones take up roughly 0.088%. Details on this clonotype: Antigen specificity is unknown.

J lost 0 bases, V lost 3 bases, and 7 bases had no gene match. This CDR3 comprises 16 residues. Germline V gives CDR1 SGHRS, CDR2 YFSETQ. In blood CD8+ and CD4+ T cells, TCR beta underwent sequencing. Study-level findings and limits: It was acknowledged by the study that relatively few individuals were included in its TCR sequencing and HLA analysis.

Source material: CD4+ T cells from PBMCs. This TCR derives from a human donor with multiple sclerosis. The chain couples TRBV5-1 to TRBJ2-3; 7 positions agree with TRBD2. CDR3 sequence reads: CASSYGGYTSTDTQYF. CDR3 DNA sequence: TGCGCCAGCAGCTACGGGGGGTACACCAGCACAGATACGCAGTATTTT.